The TCR beta chain described here comes from a study of beta chain features in type 1 diabetes (dated by TCRdb to 2017 to 2018). Context from the whole study: Mean age, gender distribution, total cell number and subset yield did not differ between patients and healthy donors. A total of 85 million to 140 million sorted cells were examined across all samples, and the number of cells per subset was strongly correlated with RNA yield. In the study, recently diagnosed type 1 diabetes patients and matched healthy donors were compared on the TCRB repertoires of their sorted circulating CD4+ T cell subsets. Regulatory and stem cell-like memory subsets were obtained from only 8 patients and roughly 8 healthy donors, while naive and central memory subsets were obtained from all 30 or so donors.

Each donor gave one peripheral blood draw, approximately 0.11 L on average, collected into heparinised tubes. A BD FACSAria II was used to sort naive, central memory, regulatory and stem cell-like memory CD4+ T cells with a panel that included CD45RO, CCR7, CD25, CD127, CD95 and CD27. All sorted populations exceeded 95% purity. Right away, PBMCs were isolated by Lymphoprep density gradient centrifugation and were stained directly, with no culture step. So that batch effects would be minimized, each experiment stained and sorted samples in pairs, pairing one healthy donor with one patient. Overall study results and their limits: HLA sub-analyses involved small numbers of individuals, so any influence of HLA type on TCRB rearrangement remained unresolved. In all four CD4+ subsets, TCRB CDR3 length was moderately but significantly shorter in type 1 diabetes patients. The naive, central memory and regulatory TCRB repertoires appeared to resemble one another more closely among patients than among healthy donors. Because cDNA was sequenced instead of genomic DNA, highly expressing activated cells could be over-represented, though the groups showed no difference in activation or CD3 levels. Patients with type 1 diabetes made fewer insertions and deleted more nucleotides at VDJ recombination sites, implying thymic rearrangement abnormalities. Shorter templates might have been favored by PCR, but patient and control samples were amplified and corrected together, so both groups would have been affected equally by any skew.

There are 14 amino acids in the CDR3, from cysteine to phenylalanine inclusive. Here the CDR3 DNA is all that survives: 42 bases in frame from base 1. The germline V gene (reference sequence) sets CDR1 to SEHNR and CDR2 to FQNEAQ. Trimming costs V 0 bases and J 3 bases, and their ends lie 8 bases apart. Points on this clone: Its antigen is currently not known. Per-nucleotide qualities are absent, and no much larger clonotype sits a single base away.

The entire isolated RNA was reverse transcribed using the High Capacity cDNA Reverse Transcription Kit, and thus expressed TCRB transcripts were sequenced. Deep immunoSEQ sequencing was applied to naive, central memory and regulatory T cell samples, giving an average of about 3.6 million total reads per sample. Sorted cells were lysed in RLT buffer and RNA was extracted with DNase-treated RNeasy Micro or Mini kits, depending on cell number. Each cell subset was processed on its own to prevent cross-contamination, while patient and healthy donor samples were processed together. TCRB sequences were amplified from cDNA with the immunoSEQ multiplex PCR, producing 87-bp fragments spanning the CDR3 region. The amplicons were sequenced using the Illumina HiSeq platform. Per the source publication's procedure: Synthetic template baselines were used to correct PCR bias computationally, reads within Hamming distance 2 were collapsed together, and singletons that could not be merged were discarded. Reads were aligned against IMGT so that V, D and J genes, CDR3 length and insertions or deletions at six rearrangement sites could be assigned. Within each subset, clonotype counts were normalized to sorted cell number, and only after that were true diversity and Gini coefficients computed with the tcR R package. The overlap coefficient, calculated on TCRB nucleotide sequences, was used to quantify repertoire sharing. Out-of-frame TCRB sequences from naive cells were analyzed as a proxy for the pre-selection repertoire. What TCRdb holds here is the immuneACCESS table cut down to in-frame rearrangements. Part of the clones is not present; checked against another copy, under half of the missing clones reflect an unresolved V gene, and the others are unexplained. V and J calls and clone size come straight from that table; D and trimming were deduced from the DNA. This sample comprises 400,000 to 500,000 clones, approximately 15% of them detected only once. The ten largest clones take up under 0.04% of the sample.

The source of this sequence is a man between 25 and 39 years old in good health. The chain is assembled from TRBV7-9 and TRBJ1-1, with the D segment identity uncertain. The sample comprised naive CD4+ T cells from blood. Taken with the paper, the label for cell subset or site translates to: true naive CD4+ T cells. The encoded CDR3 is CASSLARRDTEAFF. The bases are TGTGCCAGCAGCTTAGCACGGAGGGACACTGAAGCTTTCTTT.